Given below is one T cell receptor beta chain in context. This clonotype was counted many times. Its target antigen remains unknown. Base qualities are not provided; no much larger clone lies one nucleotide away. The data stem from a study of T cells in Graves' hyperthyroidism and ophthalmopathy (dated by TCRdb to the late 2010s). Study-wide context: Peripheral blood samples were taken at the time of initial diagnosis, prior to any treatment. A discovery cohort of about 95 patients, approximately 44 with Graves' ophthalmopathy and under 60 with stable Graves' hyperthyroidism, was used to find distinguishing TCR V-J signatures. Prospective prediction of ophthalmopathy was tested in an independent validation cohort consisting of some 20 hyperthyroidism patients and approximately 16 patients who later progressed to ophthalmopathy. For training and testing, the approximately 92 patients in the discovery cohort were randomly divided in a 7:3 ratio. In addition, the study compared T-cell repertoires in thyroid tissue and in blood from five or six Graves' hyperthyroidism patients. Following sampling, methimazole starting at 30 mg daily was given to hyperthyroidism patients, and high-dose intravenous methylprednisolone was given to ophthalmopathy patients. The paper reports TCR Vbeta CDR3 sequencing of 135 peripheral blood samples: around 45 ophthalmopathy, 70 to 85 hyperthyroidism and about 17 progressor patients.

Overall study results and their limits: Blood samples also contained most of the expanded thyroid clonotypes (frequency above 0.001), which suggests that blood repertoires may reflect thyroid immune responses. Sample size was not statistically predetermined, and blinding of investigators to group allocation was not performed. A 13 V-J signature model separated ophthalmopathy from stable hyperthyroidism, with around 88% sensitivity and 81.08% specificity in cross-validation and 80%/75% in testing. In validation, progression to ophthalmopathy was predicted by the model with about 70% sensitivity and 72% to 85% specificity, a median of 6.5 months before onset.

Amplification of TCR beta CDR3 regions was carried out from RNA transcripts. For the first round of RT-PCR on the TCR CDR3, the HTBI primer set was used together with the Qiagen OneStep RT-PCR kit. The libraries were constructed in a second round of multiplex PCR and then size-selected and purified. Paired-end sequencing of the libraries was performed with 100 bp reads on an Illumina HiSeq2000. The study's own analysis went as follows. Raw data were processed with SOAPnuke, discarding reads with adapters, uncalled bases, mean Phred below 15, or no exact constant-primer or identifier match. High-quality paired reads were merged with COPE v1.2.5, and unique nucleotide sequences were defined as clonotypes. MiTCR v1.1 was used to align clonotypes to the IMGT TRBV, TRBD and TRBJ reference segments. The analysis was restricted to V-J combinations with a frequency above 0.0001, which together covered 99% to 99.2% of the repertoires. A TCS score was defined as the ratio between F50 (clonal expansion) and ExV (chaos), using BLOSUM62-based TCRdist between CDR3 peptides within each V-J. Welch's t-statistics and random forest reduced 514 V-J features to under 15, which were used in a naive Bayes classifier (R e1071). Thyroid-blood repertoire similarity was quantified with the Morisita-Horn index. The raw public data were reprocessed by TCRdb itself: fastp quality trimming at Q25, MiXCR clonotype calling, in-frame beta chains only. Entries are consolidated by CDR3 protein sequence, retaining the most common genes and DNA. The V and J calls, along with clone size, are taken from TCRdb and not from the paper's own processing. The sample records hundreds of thousands of distinct CDR3 sequences, about 14% of which are singletons. 4.3% of the sample comes from the top ten.

Ophthalmopathy patients had moderately to severely active disease, with a Clinical Activity Score of 3 or more, a NOSPECS grade of 4 or more, and a disease duration of less than 3 months. Patients with uncontrolled infections, other autoimmune diseases, pregnancy or lactation were excluded. Diagnoses were established on the basis of clinical symptoms, serum thyroxine and TRAb, thyroid ultrasound, and orbital computed tomography. Ficoll-Paque density gradient centrifugation was used to isolate PBMCs from approximately 11 ml of fresh peripheral blood. Total RNA was extracted with Trizol reagent, and quality was checked on an Agilent 2100 Bioanalyzer. Reading from cysteine to phenylalanine, the CDR3 counts 13 amino acids. The read is trimmed to its CDR3 DNA, 39 bases read in frame from base 1. The junction carries 12 bases between V and J, which are trimmed by 3 bases and 9 bases respectively. CDR1 and CDR2 are read off the germline V gene (reference sequence) as LNHNV and YYDKDF.

The chain is encoded by TRBV15 joined to TRBJ1-5, with the D gene uncertain. The receptor's source is a woman between 40 and 50 years old with Graves' ophthalmopathy. Sequencing used blood. The CDR3 reads as follows: CATSREYSWPQHF. The nucleotides are TGTGCCACCAGCAGGGAATATAGTTGGCCCCAGCATTTT. With all but the CDR3 taken from the reference TRBV15 and TRBJ1-5 genes, the full variable domain is: DAMVIQNPRYQVTQFGKPVTLSCSQTLNHNVMYWYQQKSSQAPKLLFHYYDKDFNNEADTPDNFQSRRPNTSFCFLDIRSPGLGDTAMYLCATSREYSWPQHFGDGTRLSIL.